This T cell receptor (beta chain) comes out of a study of identical twins (TCRdb year 2016). About the investigation overall: TCR alpha and beta repertoires from monozygotic twins, unrelated adults of various ages and cord blood were deep-sequenced to test whether fetal clonotypes persist. Replicate twin experiments were performed at different times using different library preparation protocols to rule out contamination. The research as a whole found: Abundant cord blood beta clonotypes carried fewer insertions; young adult naive repertoires showed a weaker similar trend, while memory repertoires showed none. Because the same donors could not be followed over many years, conclusions were based on cross-sectional statistical analysis. The excess sharing between twins in beta out-of-frame sequences was weaker because fewer shared sequences reduced the signal-to-noise ratio. Recombination models systematically underestimated out-of-frame TCR alpha sharing in monozygotic twins but agreed with sharing between unrelated individuals. Compared with coincidental sharing between unrelated individuals, out-of-frame TCR alpha sequences shared between twins showed an excess of sequences with low generation probability. Invariant T cells such as MAIT and iNKT could partly confound zero-insertion analyses, though diverse VJ usage argued against this for most clonotypes.

Of note for this clonotype: No cognate antigen has been identified for it. Qualities for individual bases were not recorded, and no much larger clone is one base off.

At the junction V is shortened by 0 bases and J by 2 bases, with 12 bases in between. CDR1 SGHRS and CDR2 YFSETQ are derived from the germline V gene. From its cysteine to its phenylalanine, the CDR3 spans 15 amino acids. Only the CDR3 part of the read is kept: 45 bases, read in frame from the first base. All donors were healthy Caucasians. Libraries were made using 5' RACE. Sequencer: Illumina HiSeq 2000. A universal primer binding site was added through template switching, and the final cDNA carried a unique molecular identifier so that TCR cDNA molecules could be counted accurately. Specific primers in the conserved constant-segment region were used to synthesize first-strand cDNA for TCR alpha and beta chains. To control for contamination, every cDNA library was double barcoded, receiving both a SMART-Mk sample barcode and Illumina barcodes. Two successive PCR steps introduced TruSeq adapter sequences along with Illumina sample barcodes. TCR alpha and beta cDNA libraries were sequenced on the Illumina HiSeq platform with custom primers. In the authors' own workflow: Unique molecular identifiers were extracted from raw reads with MiGEC, and CDR3 positions were determined with MiXCR. Recombination models were inferred per individual with the repgenHMM and IGoR tools using an EM algorithm. The tcR package in R was used for shared clonotype analysis, with sharing normalized by the product of cloneset sizes. To study raw recombination without the effects of thymic and clonal selection, out-of-frame nonproductive sequences were analyzed. The public sequencing data were trimmed at Q25 with fastp and processed into clonotypes with MiXCR by TCRdb, which kept only in-frame beta chains. Rows merge per CDR3 protein into single entries with the most common DNA and genes. These V and J calls derive from TCRdb rather than the authors' analysis. The sample table holds more than 1.5 million distinct CDR3 sequences, of which around 29% were seen once. The ten biggest clones cover roughly 0.3% of the sample.

The chain employs TRBV5-1 and TRBJ2-7, with TRBD2 tentatively as D gene (5 bases match). Sequenced material: cord blood. The TCR comes from a newborn girl in good health. At the DNA level, the sequence is TGCGCCAGCAGCTTGGGGAACCTCGGGACCTACGAGCAGTACTTC. Its translation is CASSLGNLGTYEQYF.